What follows is one T cell receptor (beta chain) and its context. The entry originates in a study of CD8+ T cells in alopecia areata. Stated treatment: oral pan-JAK inhibitor, 5-10 mg twice daily. Lesional scalp punch biopsies and peripheral blood were collected from alopecia areata patients. The germline gives CDR1 SGHTA, CDR2 FQGNSA. The CDR3 has 14 amino acids. The V and J ends lost 1 base and 2 bases respectively, with 9 bases between them. Isolated RNA was reverse transcribed into cDNA used as the sequencing template. The assay was immunoSEQ multiplex PCR, and TCRdb's table has in-frame clones only and misses some. The sample lists 250,000 to 350,000 clones, 45% to 70% occurring once.

The chain couples TRBV7-2 to TRBJ2-7; D might be TRBD1 (5 bases). Specimen: CD4+ T cells sorted from blood, collected at approximately week 52, from a patient treated with tofacitinib. This receptor was identified in a human donor with alopecia areata. CDR3 in amino acids: CASSLDGATYEQYF. The CDR3 region has the DNA TGTGCCAGCAGCTTAGATGGGGCCACCTACGAGCAGTACTTC.